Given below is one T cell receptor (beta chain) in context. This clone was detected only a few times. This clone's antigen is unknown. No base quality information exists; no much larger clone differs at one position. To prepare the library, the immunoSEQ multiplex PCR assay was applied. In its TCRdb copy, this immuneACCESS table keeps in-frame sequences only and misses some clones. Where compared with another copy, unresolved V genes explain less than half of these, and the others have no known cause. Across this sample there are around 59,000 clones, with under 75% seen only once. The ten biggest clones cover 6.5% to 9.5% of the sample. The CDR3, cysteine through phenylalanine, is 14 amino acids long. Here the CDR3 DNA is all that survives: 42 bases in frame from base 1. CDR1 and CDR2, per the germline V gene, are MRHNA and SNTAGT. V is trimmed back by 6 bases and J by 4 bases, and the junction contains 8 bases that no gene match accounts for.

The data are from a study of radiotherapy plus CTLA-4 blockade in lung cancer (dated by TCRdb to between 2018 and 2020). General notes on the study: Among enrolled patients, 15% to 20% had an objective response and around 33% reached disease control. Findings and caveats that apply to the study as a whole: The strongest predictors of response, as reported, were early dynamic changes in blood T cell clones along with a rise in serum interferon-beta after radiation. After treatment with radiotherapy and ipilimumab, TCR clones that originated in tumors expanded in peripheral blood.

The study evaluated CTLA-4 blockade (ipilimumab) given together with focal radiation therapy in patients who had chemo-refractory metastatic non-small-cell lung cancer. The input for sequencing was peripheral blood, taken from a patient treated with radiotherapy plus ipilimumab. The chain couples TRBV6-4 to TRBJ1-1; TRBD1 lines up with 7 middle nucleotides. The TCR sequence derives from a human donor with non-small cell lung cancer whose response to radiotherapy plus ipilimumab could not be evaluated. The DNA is TGTGCCAGCAGAAGGGGGCAGATCACCACTGAAGCTTTCTTT. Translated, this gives CASRRGQITTEAFF.